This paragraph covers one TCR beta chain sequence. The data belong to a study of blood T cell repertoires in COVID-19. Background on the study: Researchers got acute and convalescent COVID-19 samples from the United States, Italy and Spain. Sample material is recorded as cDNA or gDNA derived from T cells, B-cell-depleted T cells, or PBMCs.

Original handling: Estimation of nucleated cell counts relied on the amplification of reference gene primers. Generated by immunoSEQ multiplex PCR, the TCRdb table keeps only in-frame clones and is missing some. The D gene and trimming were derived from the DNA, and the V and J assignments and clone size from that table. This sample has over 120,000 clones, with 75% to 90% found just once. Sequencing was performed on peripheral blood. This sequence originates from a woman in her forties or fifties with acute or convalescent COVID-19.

As DNA, the CDR3 is TGTGCCAGCAGCTCATCCCGATCTCCAGGGGCTGGCTACACCTTC. Protein: CASSSSRSPGAGYTF. The chain has TRBV27 and TRBJ1-2, with D tentatively TRBD1 (6 bases). Trimming left V 6 bases short and J 7 bases short, with 21 bases between. The CDR3 has 15 residues. CDR1 and CDR2 (germline): MNHEY, SMNVEV (reference sequence).